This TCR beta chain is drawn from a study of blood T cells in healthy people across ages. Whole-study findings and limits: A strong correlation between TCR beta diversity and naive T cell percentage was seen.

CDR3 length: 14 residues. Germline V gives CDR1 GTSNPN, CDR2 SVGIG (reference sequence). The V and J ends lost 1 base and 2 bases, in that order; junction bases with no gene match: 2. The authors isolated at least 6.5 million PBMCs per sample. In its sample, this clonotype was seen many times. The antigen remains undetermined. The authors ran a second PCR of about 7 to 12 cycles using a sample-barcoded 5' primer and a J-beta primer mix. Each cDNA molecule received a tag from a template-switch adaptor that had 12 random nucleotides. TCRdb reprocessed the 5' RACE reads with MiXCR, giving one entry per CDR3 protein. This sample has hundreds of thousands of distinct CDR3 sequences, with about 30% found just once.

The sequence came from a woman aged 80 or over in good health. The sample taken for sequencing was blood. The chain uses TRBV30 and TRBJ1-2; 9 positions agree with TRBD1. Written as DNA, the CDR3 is TGTGCCTGGAGTGGGGGACAGGGCAACTATGGCTACACCTTC. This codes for CAWSGGQGNYGYTF.